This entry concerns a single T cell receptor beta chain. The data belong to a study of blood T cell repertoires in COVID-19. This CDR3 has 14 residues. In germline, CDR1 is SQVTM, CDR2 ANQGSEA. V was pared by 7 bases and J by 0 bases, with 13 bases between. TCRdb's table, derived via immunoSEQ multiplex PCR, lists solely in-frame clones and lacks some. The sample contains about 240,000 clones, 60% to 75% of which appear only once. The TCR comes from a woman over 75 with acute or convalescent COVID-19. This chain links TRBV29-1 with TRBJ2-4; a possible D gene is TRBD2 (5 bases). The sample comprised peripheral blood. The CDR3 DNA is TGCAGCGCCGCCGGACTGGGAGCCAAAAACATTCAGTACTTC. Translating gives CSAAGLGAKNIQYF.